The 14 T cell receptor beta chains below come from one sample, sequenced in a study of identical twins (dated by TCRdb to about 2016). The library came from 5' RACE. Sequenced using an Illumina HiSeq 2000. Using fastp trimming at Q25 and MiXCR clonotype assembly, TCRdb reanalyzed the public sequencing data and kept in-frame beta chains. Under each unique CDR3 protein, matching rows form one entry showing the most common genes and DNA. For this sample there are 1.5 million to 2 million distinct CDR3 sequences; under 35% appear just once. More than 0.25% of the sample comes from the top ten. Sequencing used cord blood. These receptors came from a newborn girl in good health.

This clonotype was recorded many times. The CDR3 coding sequence is TGTGCCACCAGCAGAGATCCCGGAGAGACCCAGTACTTC. This codes for CATSRDPGETQYF. The chain employs TRBV15 and TRBJ2-5; D is uncertain. CDR1 LNHNV and CDR2 YYDKDF come from the germline V gene (reference sequence). The CDR3 length is 13 residues. Deletions cut 0 bases from V and 4 bases from J, with 6 bases between.

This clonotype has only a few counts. The CDR3 region is CASSFRDSAMGTNEKLFF. The DNA for the CDR3 is TGTGCCAGCAGCTTCCGGGACAGCGCAATGGGAACTAATGAAAAACTGTTTTTT. The chain joins TRBV5-6 to TRBJ1-4; 7 nucleotides align to TRBD1. Trimming took 2 bases from V and 1 from J; bases not matched to a gene: 11. The CDR3 is made up of 18 amino acids. Germline V gives CDR1 SGHDT, CDR2 YYEEEE.

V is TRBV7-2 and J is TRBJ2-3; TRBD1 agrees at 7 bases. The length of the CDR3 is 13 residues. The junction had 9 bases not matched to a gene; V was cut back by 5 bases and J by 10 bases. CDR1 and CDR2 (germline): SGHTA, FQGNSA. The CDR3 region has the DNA TGTGCCAGCAGCCCCCCTGGGCAGGGGGCGCAGTATTTT. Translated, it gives CASSPPGQGAQYF.

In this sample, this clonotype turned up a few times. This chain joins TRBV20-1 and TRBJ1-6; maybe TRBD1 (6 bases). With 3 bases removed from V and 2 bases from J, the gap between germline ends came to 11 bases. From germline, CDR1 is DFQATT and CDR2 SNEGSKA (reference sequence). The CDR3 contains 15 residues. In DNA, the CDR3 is TGCAGTGCTAGCCTTCCAGGGGCCTATAATTCACCCCTCCACTTT. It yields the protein CSASLPGAYNSPLHF.

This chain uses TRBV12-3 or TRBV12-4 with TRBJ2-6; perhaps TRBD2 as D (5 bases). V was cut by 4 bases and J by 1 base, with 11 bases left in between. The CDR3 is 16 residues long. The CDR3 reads CASSSLTSSGANVLTF. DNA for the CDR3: TGTGCCAGCAGTTCCCTAACTAGTTCTGGGGCCAACGTCCTGACTTTC.

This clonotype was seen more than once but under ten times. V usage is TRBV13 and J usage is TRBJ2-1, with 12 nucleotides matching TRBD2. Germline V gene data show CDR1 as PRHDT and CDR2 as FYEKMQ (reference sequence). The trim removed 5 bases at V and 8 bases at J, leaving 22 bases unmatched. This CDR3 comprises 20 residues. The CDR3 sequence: CASSRAIDSLAGGPNDEQFF. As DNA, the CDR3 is TGTGCCAGCAGCCGCGCGATAGATTCTCTAGCGGGGGGGCCTAACGATGAGCAGTTCTTC.

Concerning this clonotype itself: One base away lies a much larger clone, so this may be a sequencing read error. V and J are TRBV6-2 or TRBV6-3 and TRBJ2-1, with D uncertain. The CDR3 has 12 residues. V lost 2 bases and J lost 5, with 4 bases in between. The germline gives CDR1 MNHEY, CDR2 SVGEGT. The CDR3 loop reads CASSYPNNEQFF. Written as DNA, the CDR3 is TGTGCCAGCAGTTACCCGAACAATGAGCAGTTCTTC.

The CDR3: CASSSSSSTDTQYF. The CDR3 coding sequence is TGTGCCAGCAGTAGCTCTTCTAGCACAGATACGCAGTATTTT. The chain links TRBV3-1 to TRBJ2-3; D is unclear. From germline, CDR1 is LGHDT and CDR2 YNNKEL (reference sequence). The CDR3 contains 14 residues. With 6 bases removed from V and 0 bases from J, the gap between germline ends came to 10 bases.

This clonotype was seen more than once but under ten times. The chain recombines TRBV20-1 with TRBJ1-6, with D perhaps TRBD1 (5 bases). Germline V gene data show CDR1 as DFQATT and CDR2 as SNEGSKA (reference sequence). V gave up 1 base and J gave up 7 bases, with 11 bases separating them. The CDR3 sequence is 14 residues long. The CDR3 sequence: CSARVSGRNSPLHF. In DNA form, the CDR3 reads TGCAGTGCTAGAGTATCAGGGAGGAATTCACCCCTCCACTTT.

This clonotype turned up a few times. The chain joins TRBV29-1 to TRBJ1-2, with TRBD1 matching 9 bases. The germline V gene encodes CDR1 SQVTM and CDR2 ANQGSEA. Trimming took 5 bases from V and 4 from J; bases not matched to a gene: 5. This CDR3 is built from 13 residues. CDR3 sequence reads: CSVWTGESYGYTF. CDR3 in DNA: TGCAGCGTTTGGACAGGGGAAAGCTATGGCTACACCTTC. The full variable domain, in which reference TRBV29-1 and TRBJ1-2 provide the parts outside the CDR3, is SAVISQKPSRDICQRGTSLTIQCQVDSQVTMMFWYRQQPGQSLTLIATANQGSEATYESGFVIDKFPISRPNLTFSTLTVSNMSPEDSSIYLCSVWTGESYGYTFGSGTRLTVV.

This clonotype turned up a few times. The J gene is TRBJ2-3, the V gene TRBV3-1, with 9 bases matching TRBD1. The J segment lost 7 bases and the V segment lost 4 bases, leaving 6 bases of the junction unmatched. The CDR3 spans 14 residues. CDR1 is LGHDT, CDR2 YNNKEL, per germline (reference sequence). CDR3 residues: CASSPGTGTNTQYF. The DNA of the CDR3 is TGTGCCAGCAGCCCGGGGACAGGGACGAATACGCAGTATTTT.

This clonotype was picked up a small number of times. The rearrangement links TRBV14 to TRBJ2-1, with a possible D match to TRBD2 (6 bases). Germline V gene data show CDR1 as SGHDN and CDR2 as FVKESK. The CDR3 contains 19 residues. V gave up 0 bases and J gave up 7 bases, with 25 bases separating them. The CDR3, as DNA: TGTGCCAGCAGCCAAGATAAAGGATCTGGGCGGGAATGGTTGAATGAGCAGTTCTTC. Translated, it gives CASSQDKGSGREWLNEQFF.

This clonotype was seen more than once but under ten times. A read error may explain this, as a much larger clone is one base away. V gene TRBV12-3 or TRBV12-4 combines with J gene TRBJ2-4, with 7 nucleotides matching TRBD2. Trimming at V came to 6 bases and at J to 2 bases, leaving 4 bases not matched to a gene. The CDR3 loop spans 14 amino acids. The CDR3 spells CASSAGLTKNIQYF. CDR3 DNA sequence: TGTGCCAGCAGCGCGGGACTAACCAAAAACATTCAGTACTTC.

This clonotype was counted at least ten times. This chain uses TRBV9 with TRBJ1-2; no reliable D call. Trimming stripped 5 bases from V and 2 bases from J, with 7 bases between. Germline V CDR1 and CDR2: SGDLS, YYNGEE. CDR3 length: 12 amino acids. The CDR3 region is CASSGSNYGYTF. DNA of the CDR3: TGTGCCAGCAGTGGCAGCAACTATGGCTACACCTTC.